What follows is one T cell receptor beta chain and its context. Its specificity is not known. V was cut by 5 bases and J by 9 bases, with 14 bases left in between. CDR1 is LGHNT and CDR2 is FRNRAP in the germline V gene. The CDR3 has 14 residues. MiXCR, applied by TCRdb to the 5' RACE reads, yields one record per CDR3 protein. The profile shows approximately 180,000 distinct CDR3 sequences, around 16% of them singletons. This record belongs to a study of T-cell memory formation after mild COVID-19. Study results and limitations: CD4/CD8 balance characterized clones contracting day 15 to 85, and CD4+ skew characterized later expanders. Chiefly within CM and EM were the contracting CD4+ clones; CD8+ ones were within EMRA.

This TCR came from an adult woman who had mild COVID-19 (a few samples of this study predate the infection). Cell type and time point are not known. Material for sequencing was PBMCs or a T cell subset sorted from them (not recorded which). This rearrangement joins TRBV12-5 to TRBJ1-6; possible D gene TRBD1, 6 bases. The CDR3 nucleotides are TGTGCTAGTGGTACACAGGGAAGCGGTTCACCCCTCCACTTT. Its translation is CASGTQGSGSPLHF. The full variable domain, rest sourced from reference TRBV12-5 and TRBJ1-6, is DARVTQTPRHKVTEMGQEVTMRCQPILGHNTVFWYRQTMMQGLELLAYFRNRAPLDDSGMPKDRFSAEMPDATLATLKIQPSEPRDSAVYFCASGTQGSGSPLHFGNGTRLTVT.